This T cell receptor beta chain came from a study of post-analysis software for immune sequencing data. To note about this clonotype: Its matching antigen is unknown.

The CDR3 contains 15 residues. Trimming pared 3 bases from V and 3 bases from J, leaving 16 bases between. Per the germline V gene, CDR1 is SGHDT and CDR2 is YYEEEE. The TCR beta cDNA libraries contained unique molecular identifiers. TCRdb itself ran the PCR reads through MiXCR, one entry per CDR3 protein. The sample records 400,000 to 500,000 distinct CDR3 sequences, about 40% being singletons. Study-wide results and limits: When patients were compared with controls, a handful of TRBV segments were more frequent, TRBV5-6, TRBV5-1 and TRBV20-1 among them.

This receptor was taken from a girl aged 2-10 years with multiple sclerosis. Sequenced sample: blood. J is TRBJ2-7 and V is TRBV5-6; the D gene is possibly TRBD2 (5 bases). The CDR3 DNA reads TGTGCCAGCAGCTCCTTAGGACTCACAAACTACGAGCAGTACTTC. Translation: CASSSLGLTNYEQYF.